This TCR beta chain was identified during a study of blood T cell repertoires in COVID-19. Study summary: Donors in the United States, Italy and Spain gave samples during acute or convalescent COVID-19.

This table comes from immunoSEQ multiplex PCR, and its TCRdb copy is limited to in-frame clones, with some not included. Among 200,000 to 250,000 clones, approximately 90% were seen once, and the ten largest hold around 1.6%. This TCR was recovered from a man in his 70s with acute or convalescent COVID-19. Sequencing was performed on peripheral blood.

The CDR3 loop reads CASSLTPYSYNEQFF. The CDR3 DNA follows: TGTGCCAGCAGCCTGACACCCTACTCCTACAATGAGCAGTTCTTC. This chain uses TRBV7-3 with TRBJ2-1; D remains unclear. This CDR3 is built from 15 residues. V was trimmed by 5 bases and J by 0 bases, leaving 11 bases between them. CDR1 and CDR2 from the germline V gene are SGHTA and FQGTGA. The complete variable domain, with remaining parts taken from reference TRBV7-3 and TRBJ2-1, reads GAGVSQTPSNKVTEKGKYVELRCDPISGHTALYWYRQSLGQGPEFLIYFQGTGAADDSGLPNDRFFAVRPEGSVSTLKIQRTERGDSAVYLCASSLTPYSYNEQFFGPGTRLTVL.